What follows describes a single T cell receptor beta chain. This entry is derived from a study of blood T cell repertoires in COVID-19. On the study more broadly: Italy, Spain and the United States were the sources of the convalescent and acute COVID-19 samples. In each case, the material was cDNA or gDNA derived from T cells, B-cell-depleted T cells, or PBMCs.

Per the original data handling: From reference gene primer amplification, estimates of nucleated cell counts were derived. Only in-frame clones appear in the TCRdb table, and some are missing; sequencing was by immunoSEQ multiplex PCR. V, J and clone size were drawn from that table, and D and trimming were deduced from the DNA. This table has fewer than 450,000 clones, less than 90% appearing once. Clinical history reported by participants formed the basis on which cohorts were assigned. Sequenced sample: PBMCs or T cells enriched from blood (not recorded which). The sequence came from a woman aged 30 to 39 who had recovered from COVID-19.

The CDR3 DNA is TGTGCCAGCAGCCTGAACCCGGGACATAAGAACACTGAAGCTTTCTTT. This gives the protein CASSLNPGHKNTEAFF. The chain links TRBV3-1 (or the pseudogene TRBV3-2) to TRBJ1-1, with D perhaps TRBD1 (6 bases). Per the germline V gene, CDR1 is LGHDT and CDR2 is YNNKEL (reference sequence). Trimming took 4 bases from V and 1 from J, leaving 16 bases between them. CDR3 length: 16 residues.